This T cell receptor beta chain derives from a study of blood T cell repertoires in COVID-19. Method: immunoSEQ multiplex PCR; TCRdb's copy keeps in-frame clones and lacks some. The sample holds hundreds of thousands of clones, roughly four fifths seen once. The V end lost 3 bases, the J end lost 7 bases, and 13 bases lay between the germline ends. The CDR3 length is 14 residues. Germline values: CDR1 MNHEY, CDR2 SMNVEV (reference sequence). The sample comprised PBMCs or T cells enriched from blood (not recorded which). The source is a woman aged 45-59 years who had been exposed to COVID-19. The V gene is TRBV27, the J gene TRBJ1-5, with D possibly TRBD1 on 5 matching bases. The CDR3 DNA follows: TGTGCCAGCAGTTTTTGGGGGGTGGGGCAGCCCCAGCATTTT. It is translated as CASSFWGVGQPQHF.